This passage covers 22 T cell receptor beta chains from one sample sequenced in a study of cytomegalovirus exposure and HLA in healthy donors. Primers included in the PCR were 60 Vbeta and 13 Jbeta primers. Clones were read by immunoSEQ multiplex PCR, and TCRdb kept only the in-frame ones, dropping some. This table holds under 130,000 clones, around 72% found once. Material for sequencing was PBMCs. These receptors came from a male donor in good health and CMV-seronegative.

V gene TRBV19 combines with J gene TRBJ2-3, with D perhaps TRBD1 (5 bases). The V and J ends lost 10 bases and 1 base respectively, with 12 bases between them. This CDR3 is 13 amino acids long. The V gene's germline CDR1 is LNHDA and CDR2 SQIVND (reference sequence). CDR3 DNA sequence: TGTGCCACCTCGACAGTTCGCACAGATACGCAGTATTTT. It yields the protein CATSTVRTDTQYF.

The chain employs TRBV4-2 and TRBJ2-1; D is possibly TRBD2 (6 bases). Deletions cut 0 bases from V and 0 bases from J, with 12 bases between. CDR3 length: 17 residues. From germline, CDR1 is LGHNA and CDR2 YNFKEQ. The CDR3 sequence: CASSQEEGGPSYNEQFF. The CDR3 nucleotides read TGTGCCAGCAGCCAAGAAGAGGGAGGACCCTCCTACAATGAGCAGTTCTTC.

This clone was recorded only once. CDR3 bases: TGCAGCGTCCAGGGACAGGGGGAAGCTTTCTTT. Translation: CSVQGQGEAFF. The chain combines TRBV29-1 with TRBJ1-1; 10 bases agree with TRBD1. Germline CDR1 reads SQVTM; CDR2 reads ANQGSEA. V lost 6 bases to trimming and J lost 8 bases; unmatched junction nucleotides: 3. CDR3 length equals 11 residues.

The chain links TRBV2 to TRBJ1-5; perhaps TRBD1 as D (6 bases). From germline, CDR1 is SNHLY and CDR2 FYNNEI. V lost 9 bases, J lost 3 bases, and 12 bases lay in between. This CDR3 region has 13 residues. The CDR3 here is CASKGGPNQPQHF. The DNA for the CDR3 is TGTGCCAGTAAAGGGGGACCCAATCAGCCCCAGCATTTT.

V gene TRBV18 combines with J gene TRBJ2-2, with D possibly matching TRBD2 (6 bases). This CDR3 is built from 16 residues. V lost 5 bases, J lost 5 bases, and 18 bases lay in between. The germline V gene encodes CDR1 KGHSH and CDR2 LQKENI. In DNA, the CDR3 is TGTGCCAGCTCATCAGTCGGCTGGGGGGAGACCGGGGAGCTGTTTTTT. This codes for CASSSVGWGETGELFF.

This clone was counted only a few times. V gene TRBV5-6 combines with J gene TRBJ1-3; D gene uncertain. Between the trimmed V and J ends, which lost 2 bases and 5 bases, there was a span of 11 bases. The CDR3 is 14 residues long. CDR1 and CDR2 (germline): SGHDT, YYEEEE. The CDR3, as DNA: TGTGCCAGCAGCTTAAGGCGGAGTCGAAACACCATATATTTT. This gives the protein CASSLRRSRNTIYF.

The chain carries TRBV5-1 and TRBJ2-4, with 8 bases that match TRBD1. The CDR3 runs to 16 residues. The V segment lost 2 bases and the J segment 0 bases; nucleotides outside the gene matches: 4. Germline V lookup: CDR1 SGHRS, CDR2 YFSETQ. Written as DNA, the CDR3 is TGCGCCAGCAGCTTTTCAGGGGGCCTAGCCAAAAACATTCAGTACTTC. This gives the protein CASSFSGGLAKNIQYF.

The chain employs TRBV19 and TRBJ2-1; possibly TRBD1 for D (5 bases). The CDR3 is 14 residues long. Per the germline V gene, CDR1 is LNHDA and CDR2 is SQIVND (reference sequence). Trimming took 5 bases from V and 0 from J, leaving 8 bases between them. CDR3 residues: CASSHQGSYNEQFF. In DNA, the CDR3 is TGTGCCAGTAGTCACCAGGGCTCCTACAATGAGCAGTTCTTC. The variable domain in full, completed from reference TRBV19 and TRBJ2-1, reads DGGITQSPKYLFRKEGQNVTLSCEQNLNHDAMYWYRQDPGQGLRLIYYSQIVNDFQKGDIAEGYSVSREKKESFPLTVTSAQKNPTAFYLCASSHQGSYNEQFFGPGTRLTVL.

This clone was seen a few times. J is TRBJ2-1 and V is TRBV7-3, with D perhaps matching TRBD1 (6 bases). V lost 6 bases to trimming and J lost 6 bases, with 12 bases between them. CDR3 length equals 13 residues. CDR1 and CDR2 (germline): SGHTA, FQGTGA. The CDR3 bases are TGTGCCAGCAGTGTGGACAGTCCCAATGAGCAGTTCTTC. Residues: CASSVDSPNEQFF.

This chain connects TRBV30 to TRBJ2-7, with D possibly TRBD1 on 6 matching bases. Trimming removed 2 bases from V and 1 base from J, with 12 bases in between. Germline V lookup: CDR1 GTSNPN, CDR2 SVGIG (reference sequence). This CDR3 region has 14 residues. CDR3 in amino acids: CAWSFYRESYEQYF. CDR3 sequence (DNA): TGTGCCTGGAGTTTTTACAGGGAATCCTACGAGCAGTACTTC.

The V call is TRBV6-6, the J call TRBJ2-5; the match to TRBD1 covers 7 bases. The J call may be incorrect, as the DNA end agrees better with TRBJ2-7. CDR1 and CDR2 (germline): MNHNY, SVGAGI (reference sequence). The CDR3 spans 15 residues. This CDR3 reads CASSEGVRGRAEQYF. In DNA form, the CDR3 reads TGTGCCAGCAGCGAAGGGGTAAGGGGGCGGGCCGAGCAGTACTTC.

The chain carries TRBV7-9 and TRBJ1-2; D is undetermined. Germline V CDR1 and CDR2: SEHNR, FQNEAQ (reference sequence). The CDR3 sequence is 12 residues long. The germline V and J ends were trimmed by 5 bases and 6 bases, with 10 bases remaining between them. DNA for the CDR3: TGTGCCAGCAGCGAGGACTATGATGGCTACACCTTC. Amino acids: CASSEDYDGYTF.

The gene calls are TRBV27 and TRBJ2-2; 7 nucleotides match TRBD1. The germline V gene encodes CDR1 MNHEY and CDR2 SMNVEV (reference sequence). J gave up 4 bases and V 5 bases, and 7 bases lay outside the gene matches. This CDR3 comprises 15 residues. CDR3 in amino acids: CASSLIPGGTGELFF. The CDR3 bases are TGTGCCAGCAGTCTAATACCAGGGGGCACCGGGGAGCTGTTTTTT.

The rearrangement joins TRBV13 to TRBJ1-4, with TRBD1 matching over 11 bases. V lost 6 bases, J lost 0 bases, and 0 bases stayed unmatched. Germline loops: CDR1 PRHDT, CDR2 FYEKMQ (reference sequence). There are 15 residues in the CDR3. The CDR3 spells CASRGQGATNEKLFF. CDR3 DNA sequence: TGTGCCAGCAGGGGACAGGGGGCAACTAATGAAAAACTGTTTTTT.

The chain uses TRBV7-9 and TRBJ2-2; D gene unclear. The CDR3 has 14 residues. CDR1 SEHNR and CDR2 FQNEAQ come from the germline V gene (reference sequence). The V end lost 1 base, the J end lost 2 bases, and 5 bases lay between the germline ends. The CDR3 sequence: CASSLGQNTGELFF. CDR3 DNA sequence: TGTGCCAGCAGCTTAGGACAAAACACCGGGGAGCTGTTTTTT.

The J gene is TRBJ2-7, the V gene TRBV11-2, with TRBD1 matching over 9 bases. The V gene end was trimmed by 4 bases and the J gene end by 0 bases; junction bases not matched to a gene: 10. The CDR3 has 17 residues. Germline CDR1 and CDR2: SGHAT and FQNNGV. Here the CDR3 reads CASSSSFGTGISYEQYF. The CDR3 DNA sequence: TGTGCCAGCAGCTCATCTTTTGGGACAGGGATCTCCTACGAGCAGTACTTC.

This clone was found once. The V and J genes are TRBV6-5 and TRBJ2-1, with D perhaps TRBD1 (6 bases). Trimming cost V 5 bases and J 3 bases, with 8 bases left between them. This CDR3 is 13 amino acids long. Germline V lookup: CDR1 MNHEY, CDR2 SVGAGI. Written as DNA, the CDR3 is TGTGCCAGCAGTCCGACAGGCTACAATGAGCAGTTCTTC. It specifies CASSPTGYNEQFF.

This chain connects TRBV29-1 to TRBJ1-5, with TRBD1 matching over 9 bases. Germline CDR1 and CDR2: SQVTM and ANQGSEA. V was clipped by 6 bases and J by 5 bases; unmatched bases: 14. The CDR3 loop spans 16 amino acids. The CDR3 reads CSVALGTGWGDQPQHF. CDR3 sequence (DNA): TGCAGCGTCGCCCTCGGGACAGGGTGGGGGGATCAGCCCCAGCATTTT.

The V gene is TRBV4-2, the J gene TRBJ2-7, with D possibly TRBD2 on 6 matching bases. Trimming took off 0 bases at V and 3 bases at J, with 12 bases between the two ends. The CDR3 is made up of 15 amino acids. Germline V gives CDR1 LGHNA, CDR2 YNFKEQ. CDR3 loop: CASSQDPGLLYEQYF. The CDR3 region has the DNA TGTGCCAGCAGCCAAGACCCGGGACTGCTCTACGAGCAGTACTTC.

This clone occurred once. The J gene is TRBJ2-7, the V gene TRBV15; D gene uncertain. V was cut by 0 bases and J by 0 bases, with 12 bases left in between. Germline assignment: CDR1 LNHNV and CDR2 YYDKDF (reference sequence). CDR3 size: 16 residues. The CDR3: CATSRESGESSYEQYF. CDR3 bases: TGTGCCACCAGCAGAGAGTCGGGTGAGAGCTCCTACGAGCAGTACTTC.

The rearrangement uses TRBV7-9 and TRBJ1-1, with 9 bases fitting TRBD1. The CDR3 has 17 residues. Germline assignment: CDR1 SEHNR and CDR2 FQNEAQ (reference sequence). Germline trimming cut 5 bases from V and 4 bases from J; bases unmatched to any gene: 14. In nucleotides, the CDR3 is TGTGCCAGCAGCGCTACAACCCAACAGGGGGCCGGCACTGAAGCTTTCTTT. It codes for CASSATTQQGAGTEAFF. The full variable domain, with the rest looked up from reference TRBV7-9 and TRBJ1-1, is DTGVSQNPRHKITKRGQNVTFRCDPISEHNRLYWYRQTLGQGPEFLTYFQNEAQLEKSRLLSDRFSAERPKGSFSTLEIQRTEQGDSAMYLCASSATTQQGAGTEAFFGQGTRLTVV.

CDR3 sequence: CASREGTSGIFTDTQYF. DNA of the CDR3: TGTGCCAGCAGGGAGGGAACTAGCGGGATTTTCACAGATACGCAGTATTTT. This chain connects TRBV28 to TRBJ2-3, with 10 bases that match TRBD2. CDR1 is MDHEN and CDR2 is SYDVKM in the germline V gene. With V trimmed by 6 bases and J by 2 bases, 11 bases remained unmatched. The CDR3 length is 17 residues.